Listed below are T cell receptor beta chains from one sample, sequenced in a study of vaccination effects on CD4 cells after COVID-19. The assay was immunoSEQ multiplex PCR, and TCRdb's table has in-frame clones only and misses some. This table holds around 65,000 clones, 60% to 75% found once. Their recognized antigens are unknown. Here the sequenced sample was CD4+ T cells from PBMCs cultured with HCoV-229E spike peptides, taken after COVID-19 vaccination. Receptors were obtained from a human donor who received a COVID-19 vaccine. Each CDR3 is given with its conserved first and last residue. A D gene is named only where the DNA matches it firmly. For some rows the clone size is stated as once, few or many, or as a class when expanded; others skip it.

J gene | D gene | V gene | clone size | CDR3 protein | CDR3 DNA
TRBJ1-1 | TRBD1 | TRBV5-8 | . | CASSSGTGATNTEAFF | TGTGCCAGCAGTTCCGGGACAGGGGCTACGAACACTGAAGCTTTCTTT
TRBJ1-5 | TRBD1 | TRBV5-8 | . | CASSLIIGQGGYRPQHF | TGTGCCAGCAGCTTGATAATTGGACAGGGAGGATATCGTCCCCAGCATTTT
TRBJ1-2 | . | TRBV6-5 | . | CASSYSDVEYGYTF | TGTGCCAGCAGTTACTCGGACGTTGAGTATGGCTACACCTTC
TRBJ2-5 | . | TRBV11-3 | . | CASSSTLGETQYF | TGTGCCAGCAGCTCCACGTTGGGGGAGACCCAGTACTTC
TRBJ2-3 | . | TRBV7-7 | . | CASSLARGSTDTQYF | TGTGCCAGCAGCTTAGCGCGCGGGAGCACAGATACGCAGTATTTT
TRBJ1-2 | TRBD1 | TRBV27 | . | CASRSPGQSYGYTF | TGTGCCAGCAGGTCACCGGGACAGAGCTATGGCTACACCTTC
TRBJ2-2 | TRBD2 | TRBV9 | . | CASSSRPSGGAGELFF | TGTGCCAGCAGCTCTCGACCAAGCGGGGGGGCCGGGGAGCTGTTTTTT
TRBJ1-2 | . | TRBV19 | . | CASSMQRAGYTF | TGTGCCAGTAGTATGCAGCGTGCTGGCTACACCTTC
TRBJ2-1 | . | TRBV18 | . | CASSPGGVGGLSNNEQFF | TGTGCCAGCTCACCGGGGGGTGTAGGGGGCCTGTCAAACAATGAGCAGTTCTTC
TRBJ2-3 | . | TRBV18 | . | CASSDGSNTQYF | TGTGCCAGCTCCGACGGATCGAATACGCAGTATTTT
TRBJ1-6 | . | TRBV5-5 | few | CASSPNPDRLNSPLHF | TGTGCCAGCAGCCCGAACCCCGACAGGCTAAATTCACCCCTCCACTTT
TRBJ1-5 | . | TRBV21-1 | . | CASTLRLGRVDCNQPQHF | TGTGCCAGCACCCTACGATTGGGCAGGGTGGATTGCAATCAGCCCCAGCATTTT
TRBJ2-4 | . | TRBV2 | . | CASSGAPGPGMLLAKNIQYF | TGTGCCAGCAGTGGAGCTCCGGGACCGGGTATGCTTCTAGCCAAAAACATTCAGTACTTC
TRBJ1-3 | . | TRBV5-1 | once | CASSLDTGSGNTIYF | TGCGCCAGCAGCTTGGATACAGGCTCTGGAAACACCATATATTTT
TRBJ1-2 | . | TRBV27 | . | CASSSALDGYTF | TGTGCCAGCAGCTCAGCTCTTGATGGCTACACCTTC
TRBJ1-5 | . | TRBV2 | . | CATAASGYTWHF | TGTGCCACCGCGGCCAGCGGGTACACTTGGCATTTT
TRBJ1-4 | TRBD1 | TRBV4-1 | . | CASSRSGGEIATEKLFF | TGCGCCAGCAGCCGATCAGGGGGCGAGATTGCTACGGAAAAACTGTTTTTT
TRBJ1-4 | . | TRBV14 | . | CASSRFINEKLFF | TGTGCCAGCAGCCGATTCATTAATGAAAAACTGTTTTTT
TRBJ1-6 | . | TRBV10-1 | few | CAIPPTGSYNSPLHF | TGCGCCATCCCCCCAACAGGGTCCTATAATTCACCCCTCCACTTT
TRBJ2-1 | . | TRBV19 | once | CASSIVTSSEQFF | TGTGCCAGTAGTATAGTAACTTCGAGTGAGCAGTTCTTC